One sample yielded the 27 T cell receptor beta chains listed below, sequenced in a study of cytomegalovirus exposure and HLA in healthy donors. The primer mix had 60 Vbeta and 13 Jbeta primers. Clones were sequenced by immunoSEQ multiplex PCR, and TCRdb holds only the in-frame ones, with some missing. Among under 300,000 clones listed, roughly 89% were seen once. The material sequenced was PBMCs. All receptors come from a man between 35 and 55 years old in good health and CMV-seropositive.

V usage is TRBV9 and J usage is TRBJ2-1, with 8 bases lining up with TRBD2. V shed 3 bases and J 4 bases; nucleotides not matched to a gene: 12. The CDR3 runs to 17 residues. Germline CDR1 SGDLS, CDR2 YYNGEE. The CDR3 sequence: CASSAHSSVAGYNEQFF. The CDR3 region has the DNA TGTGCCAGCAGCGCCCATTCGAGCGTAGCGGGGTACAATGAGCAGTTCTTC.

This chain joins TRBV5-4 and TRBJ2-3, with a possible D match to TRBD2 (6 bases). CDR1 is SGHNT, CDR2 YYREEE, per germline (reference sequence). The CDR3 covers 17 residues. V was trimmed by 3 bases and J by 1 base, leaving 18 bases between them. The CDR3 reads CASSSRRVDFGTDTQYF. The CDR3 nucleotides read TGTGCCAGCAGCTCCCGGAGGGTGGACTTCGGCACAGATACGCAGTATTTT.

The V call is TRBV11-3, the J call TRBJ2-4; 9 bases fit TRBD1. V lost 9 bases and J lost 1; bases outside the gene matches: 10. This CDR3 region has 16 residues. Germline assignment: CDR1 SGHNT and CDR2 YENEEA. CDR3 loop: CARNTGGLMAKNIQYF. The CDR3 DNA sequence: TGTGCCAGAAATACAGGGGGCCTAATGGCCAAAAACATTCAGTACTTC.

This clone was found a few times. V usage is TRBV5-1 and J usage is TRBJ1-2; TRBD1 matches 9 bases. There are 15 residues in the CDR3. Per the germline V gene, CDR1 is SGHRS and CDR2 is YFSETQ. Germline trimming cut 0 bases from V and 4 bases from J; bases unmatched to any gene: 4. The CDR3 region has the DNA TGCGCCAGCAGCTTGGGGGGACAGGGCGGCTATGGCTACACCTTC. Translating it yields CASSLGGQGGYGYTF.

The chain joins TRBV28 to TRBJ1-1; 7 bases match TRBD1. Germline assignment: CDR1 MDHEN and CDR2 SYDVKM. CDR3 length: 15 residues. With 5 bases clipped from V and 2 bases from J, the junction kept 8 bases outside the gene matches. This CDR3 reads CASSRQGKPNTEAFF. CDR3 coding DNA: TGTGCCAGCAGTCGACAGGGTAAACCAAACACTGAAGCTTTCTTT. The full variable domain, its missing parts supplied by reference TRBV28 and TRBJ1-1, is DVKVTQSSRYLVKRTGEKVFLECVQDMDHENMFWYRQDPGLGLRLIYFSYDVKMKEKGDIPEGYSVSREKKERFSLILESASTNQTSMYLCASSRQGKPNTEAFFGQGTRLTVV.

The chain links TRBV4-1 to TRBJ2-2; TRBD1 is a possible D gene (5 bases). The CDR3 loop spans 18 amino acids. Germline lookup yields CDR1 MGHRA and CDR2 YSYEKL. With 4 bases removed from V and 1 base from J, the gap between germline ends came to 19 bases. CDR3 in DNA: TGCGCCAGCAGCCCCCAGGGTATGGCCGCGAAGAACACCGGGGAGCTGTTTTTT. Its protein product is CASSPQGMAAKNTGELFF.

A single count supports this clone. The chain joins TRBV4-2 to TRBJ2-5; the match to TRBD2 covers 12 bases. Germline loops: CDR1 LGHNA, CDR2 YNFKEQ. Trimming at V came to 3 bases and at J to 7 bases, leaving 12 bases not matched to a gene. The CDR3 length is 17 residues. CDR3 amino acids: CASSHTGLAGPPGTQYF. Written as DNA, the CDR3 is TGTGCCAGCAGCCATACCGGACTAGCGGGACCCCCGGGGACCCAGTACTTC.

CDR3 sequence (DNA): TGTGCCAGCAGTAGAGGACAGGGGAGCTCCTACGAGCAGTACTTC. Translating it yields CASSRGQGSSYEQYF. The rearrangement links TRBV9 to TRBJ2-7; 9 positions agree with TRBD1. The CDR3 spans 15 residues. Germline V lookup: CDR1 SGDLS, CDR2 YYNGEE. The V and J ends lost 5 bases and 0 bases, in that order; junction bases with no gene match: 6.

The V call is TRBV28, the J call TRBJ1-5; no firm D call. With 6 bases removed from V and 2 bases from J, the gap between germline ends came to 11 bases. The CDR3 is 14 residues long. The germline V gene encodes CDR1 MDHEN and CDR2 SYDVKM. The CDR3 protein is CASRRERGNQPQHF. The CDR3, as DNA: TGTGCCAGCAGAAGAGAGAGGGGCAATCAGCCCCAGCATTTT. The whole variable domain, filled in from reference TRBV28 and TRBJ1-5, reads DVKVTQSSRYLVKRTGEKVFLECVQDMDHENMFWYRQDPGLGLRLIYFSYDVKMKEKGDIPEGYSVSREKKERFSLILESASTNQTSMYLCASRRERGNQPQHFGDGTRLSIL.

The rearrangement joins TRBV4-1 to TRBJ2-3; possible D gene TRBD1, 6 bases. Germline V gene lookup returns CDR1 MGHRA and CDR2 YSYEKL. This CDR3 is 17 amino acids long. V was trimmed by 3 bases and J by 1 base, leaving 17 bases between them. CDR3: CASSQGSVKGGTDTQYF. In DNA form, the CDR3 reads TGCGCCAGCAGCCAGGGGAGCGTAAAGGGGGGCACAGATACGCAGTATTTT.

This clone has just a few counts. The chain has TRBV5-1 and TRBJ2-1; no clear D. The germline V gene has CDR1 SGHRS and CDR2 YFSETQ. CDR3 length: 15 amino acids. The germline V and J ends were trimmed by 4 bases and 2 bases, with 13 bases remaining between them. The CDR3: CASSPTTSTYNEQFF. The CDR3 bases are TGCGCCAGCAGCCCGACGACTTCCACCTACAATGAGCAGTTCTTC. Together with reference TRBV5-1 and TRBJ2-1, the CDR3 gives the full variable domain: KAGVTQTPRYLIKTRGQQVTLSCSPISGHRSVSWYQQTPGQGLQFLFEYFSETQRNKGNFPGRFSGRQFSNSRSEMNVSTLELGDSALYLCASSPTTSTYNEQFFGPGTRLTVL.

The gene calls are TRBV7-2 and TRBJ1-3; D not certain. Per germline, CDR1 SGHTA and CDR2 FQGNSA. The CDR3 contains 16 residues. V lost 1 base and J 0 bases, leaving 10 bases between the germline ends. The CDR3 DNA follows: TGTGCCAGCAGCTTAGGCGGCAGTCTCTCTGGAAACACCATATATTTT. Protein: CASSLGGSLSGNTIYF.

The CDR3, as DNA: TGCGCCAGCAGCCAGAGCGGGAGCTTCGAGACCCAGTACTTC. Its protein is CASSQSGSFETQYF. V is TRBV4-1 and J is TRBJ2-5; 8 bases fit TRBD2. Germline V lookup: CDR1 MGHRA, CDR2 YSYEKL. With V trimmed by 3 bases and J by 5 bases, 5 bases remained unmatched. The CDR3 is made up of 14 amino acids.

The CDR3 is CASSQVSGGEQYF. The CDR3 DNA is TGTGCCAGCAGCCAAGTCTCAGGAGGCGAGCAGTACTTC. The rearrangement uses TRBV14 and TRBJ2-7; TRBD2 is a possible D gene (5 bases). CDR3 length: 13 amino acids. Germline CDR1 reads SGHDN; CDR2 reads FVKESK. V was pared by 1 base and J by 6 bases, with 10 bases between.

The genes are TRBV29-1 and TRBJ2-7, with 8 bases that match TRBD2. Trimming took 4 bases from V and 4 from J; bases not matched to a gene: 9. The CDR3 has 14 residues. Germline CDR1 reads SQVTM; CDR2 reads ANQGSEA. The CDR3, as DNA: TGCAGCGTTGCGGTCGGGGGGGGCTCTTACGAGCAGTACTTC. This encodes CSVAVGGGSYEQYF.

The chain combines TRBV7-2 with TRBJ2-7; TRBD2 aligns across 9 bases. The CDR3 spans 14 residues. The germline CDR1 and CDR2 sequences are SGHTA and FQGNSA. Unmatched junction bases numbered 4, after V lost 1 base and J lost 6 bases. CDR3 sequence: CASSLVAGGFEQYF. The CDR3 DNA is TGTGCCAGCAGCTTAGTGGCGGGAGGGTTCGAGCAGTACTTC.

The V and J genes are TRBV5-4 and TRBJ2-3; 14 bases map to TRBD2. V shed 3 bases, J shed 1 base, and the junction held 1 base outside the gene matches. This CDR3 contains 16 residues. CDR1 and CDR2 from the germline V gene are SGHNT and YYREEE (reference sequence). Here the CDR3 reads CASSWGLAGGTDTQYF. The CDR3 coding sequence is TGTGCCAGCAGCTGGGGACTAGCGGGAGGCACAGATACGCAGTATTTT.

J is TRBJ1-2 and V is TRBV29-1; D call uncertain. The CDR3 totals 11 residues. Germline values: CDR1 SQVTM, CDR2 ANQGSEA. Trimming pared 3 bases from V and 5 bases from J, leaving 7 bases between. The CDR3 reads CSVDPGYGYTF. The CDR3 DNA is TGCAGCGTTGACCCGGGGTATGGCTACACCTTC.

The chain has TRBV7-3 and TRBJ2-1; 15 nucleotides align to TRBD2. Trimming cost V 3 bases and J 6 bases; bases outside gene matches: 12. The CDR3 length is 19 residues. Per the germline V gene, CDR1 is SGHTA and CDR2 is FQGTGA. For the CDR3, the DNA is TGTGCCAGCAGCTTGCCGGGACTAGCGGGAGGTTCAGATTTCAATGAGCAGTTCTTC. Protein sequence: CASSLPGLAGGSDFNEQFF.

The chain uses TRBV30 and TRBJ1-5, with 10 nucleotides matching TRBD1. The CDR3 has 16 residues. Germline loops: CDR1 GTSNPN, CDR2 SVGIG (reference sequence). Trimming at V came to 3 bases and at J to 4 bases, leaving 9 bases not matched to a gene. CDR3 residues: CAWSLTPGQGNQPQHF. The CDR3 coding sequence is TGTGCCTGGAGCTTAACCCCGGGACAGGGGAATCAGCCCCAGCATTTT. Full variable domain (missing parts from reference TRBV30 and TRBJ1-5): SQTIHQWPATLVQPVGSPLSLECTVEGTSNPNLYWYRQAAGRGLQLLFYSVGIGQISSEVPQNLSASRPQDRQFILSSKKLLLSDSGFYLCAWSLTPGQGNQPQHFGDGTRLSIL.

This sequence joins TRBV5-6 and TRBJ2-2, with a weak D call TRBD1 (7 bases). Germline V CDR1 and CDR2: SGHDT, YYEEEE. The CDR3 extends over 16 amino acids. V shed 4 bases and J shed 2 bases, with 15 bases lying between them. CDR3 bases: TGTGCCAGCAGCCCTAGGAGGGGGCCCAACACCGGGGAGCTGTTTTTT. Protein: CASSPRRGPNTGELFF.

A few counts support this clone. The chain is built from TRBV18 and TRBJ1-4; D gene uncertain. The CDR3 contains 13 residues. The germline V gene encodes CDR1 KGHSH and CDR2 LQKENI. V was shortened by 6 bases and J by 6 bases, with 11 bases between the two germline ends. CDR3 amino acids: CASSPRQDEKLFF. Written as DNA, the CDR3 is TGTGCCAGCTCGCCCCGACAAGATGAAAAACTGTTTTTT.

V and J are TRBV7-9 and TRBJ2-1, with 8 bases fitting TRBD2. The V and J ends lost 4 bases and 7 bases, in that order; junction bases with no gene match: 15. CDR3 length: 17 amino acids. The germline V gene encodes CDR1 SEHNR and CDR2 FQNEAQ (reference sequence). CDR3 amino acids: CASSSRAGEAFRNEQFF. The CDR3 DNA follows: TGTGCCAGCAGCTCCAGAGCGGGAGAAGCCTTTCGTAATGAGCAGTTCTTC.

The rearrangement joins TRBV10-2 to TRBJ2-7; 7 bases are shared with TRBD1. J lost 8 bases, V lost 6 bases, and 4 bases had no gene match. The CDR3 totals 11 residues. Germline V gives CDR1 WSHSY, CDR2 SAAADI. The DNA for the CDR3 is TGCGCCAGCAGCGACAGGGACCAGCAGTACTTC. Translation: CASSDRDQQYF.

J is TRBJ2-5 and V is TRBV6-1, with TRBD1 identical over 8 bases. V lost 4 bases, J lost 4 bases, and 8 bases stayed unmatched. The CDR3 length is 15 residues. Germline V gene lookup returns CDR1 MNHNS and CDR2 SASEGT. As DNA, the CDR3 is TGTGCCAGCAGTGGGCGGACAGGGCCCTCAGAGACCCAGTACTTC. Its translation is CASSGRTGPSETQYF.

The V and J genes are TRBV28 and TRBJ2-3; TRBD2 agrees at 7 bases. This CDR3 is built from 15 residues. Germline values: CDR1 MDHEN, CDR2 SYDVKM. The junction had 12 bases not matched to a gene; V was cut back by 6 bases and J by 6 bases. Here the CDR3 DNA reads TGTGCCAGCAGCCTCAGTGGCGGGAGATCGGATACGCAGTATTTT. Translated, it gives CASSLSGGRSDTQYF.

V usage is TRBV5-4 and J usage is TRBJ2-1, with 16 nucleotides matching TRBD2. From germline, CDR1 is SGHNT and CDR2 YYREEE (reference sequence). The V segment lost 0 bases and the J segment 12 bases; nucleotides outside the gene matches: 3. The CDR3 consists of 15 residues. The chain's CDR3 is CASSLGGLAGGGQFF. CDR3 DNA: TGTGCCAGCAGCTTGGGGGGACTAGCGGGAGGGGGGCAGTTCTTC.